This TCR beta chain is drawn from a study of beta chain features in type 1 diabetes (dated by TCRdb to between 2017 and 2018). As for the study more broadly: Mean age, gender distribution, total cell number and subset yield did not differ between patients and healthy donors. The study compared the TCRB repertoires of sorted circulating CD4+ T cell subsets in recently diagnosed type 1 diabetes patients with those in matched healthy donors. Across all samples, 107,917,701 sorted cells were examined, and cell number per subset correlated strongly with RNA yield. Naive and central memory subsets were obtained from all 30 or so donors, but regulatory and stem cell-like memory subsets were isolated from only 8 patients and 8 healthy donors.

The CDR1 and CDR2 encoded by the germline V gene (reference sequence) are SGHNT and YYREEE. The CDR3 measures 15 amino acids from cysteine to phenylalanine. CDR3 DNA only is kept here, 45 bases in frame from base 1. The V end gives up 4 bases and the J end 2 bases, leaving 5 bases in the junction not matched to a gene. From each donor, a single peripheral blood sample of about 116 mL on average was drawn into heparinised tubes. Naive, central memory, regulatory and stem cell-like memory CD4+ T cells were sorted on a BD FACSAria II using a panel including CD45RO, CCR7, CD25, CD127, CD95 and CD27. All sorted populations exceeded 95% purity. PBMCs were isolated right away by Lymphoprep density gradient centrifugation and were stained directly, without culture. To minimize batch effects, samples were stained and sorted in pairs, one healthy donor with one patient per experiment. All of the isolated RNA was reverse transcribed with the High Capacity cDNA Reverse Transcription Kit, so expressed TCRB transcripts were sequenced. Naive, central memory and regulatory T cell samples underwent deep immunoSEQ sequencing, averaging about 3.5 million total reads per sample. Sorted cells were lysed in RLT buffer and RNA was extracted with DNase-treated RNeasy Micro or Mini kits, depending on cell number. To prevent cross-contamination, each cell subset was processed individually, whereas patient and healthy donor samples were processed jointly. Using the immunoSEQ multiplex PCR, TCRB sequences were amplified from cDNA into 87-bp fragments spanning the CDR3 region. Sequencing of the amplicons was done on the Illumina HiSeq platform. Per the original workflow: PCR bias was corrected computationally using synthetic template baselines, and reads within Hamming distance 2 were collapsed, with unmergeable singletons discarded. Reads were aligned to IMGT to assign V, D and J genes, CDR3 length, and insertions or deletions at six rearrangement sites. Clonotype counts were normalized to sorted cell number within each subset before computing true diversity and Gini coefficients with the tcR R package. The overlap coefficient, calculated on TCRB nucleotide sequences, was used to measure repertoire sharing. Sourced from immuneACCESS, this table was stored by TCRdb with only in-frame sequences that have V and J called. A share of the clones is absent; for the studies checked, an unresolved V gene accounts for under half, and the remainder has no known explanation. V and J calls and clone size come straight from that table; D and trimming were deduced from the DNA. The sample profile shows under 150,000 clones; about 51% of them were found once. Approximately 0.4% of the sample belongs to the ten largest clones.

This clone occurred a few times. Its antigen is unknown. The sample holds no much larger clone one base away, and base qualities are not on file. General study outcomes and caveats: Fewer insertions and more nucleotide deletions at VDJ recombination sites were observed in patients with type 1 diabetes, implying thymic rearrangement abnormalities. Because the HLA sub-analyses included only small numbers of individuals, any influence of HLA type on TCRB rearrangement was left unresolved. Shorter templates might have been favored by PCR, but patient and control samples were amplified and corrected together, so both groups would have been affected equally by any skew. Because cDNA was sequenced instead of genomic DNA, highly expressing activated cells could be over-represented, though the groups showed no difference in activation or CD3 levels. A moderate but significant shortening of TCRB CDR3 length was observed in type 1 diabetes patients in all four CD4+ subsets. The naive, central memory and regulatory TCRB repertoires appeared to resemble one another more closely among patients than among healthy donors.

What was sequenced was Tregs from blood. The sample's cell subset or site label is to be understood as: regulatory CD4+ T cells. The rearranged chain carries TRBV5-4 and TRBJ2-7; 11 central nucleotides agree with TRBD2. The source of this sequence is a man younger than 35 in good health. The nucleotide sequence is given as TGTGCCAGCAGCATCGGGACTAGCGGCCCCTACGAGCAGTACTTC. Its protein product is CASSIGTSGPYEQYF.